This T cell receptor beta chain was profiled in a study of blood T cell repertoires in COVID-19. Study-wide context: Sites in the United States, Italy and Spain provided acute and convalescent COVID-19 samples. Sources were T cells, B-cell-depleted T cells, or PBMCs; the material itself was cDNA or gDNA.

Study processing details: Nucleated cell number was recorded as an estimate derived from reference gene primer amplification. TCRdb's copy holds only in-frame clones and misses some; the assay was immunoSEQ multiplex PCR. The DNA was the basis for D and trimming; V, J and clone size are from that table. Here the sample spans 85,000 to 110,000 clones, around 90% being singletons. This CDR3 region has 14 residues. In germline, CDR1 is SGHNT, CDR2 YYREEE (reference sequence). Trimming stripped 3 bases from V and 6 bases from J, with 10 bases between. The rearrangement uses TRBV5-4 and TRBJ1-6; TRBD1 is a possible D gene (6 bases). The TCR originated in a woman of 80 years or more in a cohort sampled during active COVID-19. Source material: peripheral blood. The CDR3 reads CASSYTGPNSPLHF. The DNA for the CDR3 is TGTGCCAGCAGCTACACAGGGCCTAATTCACCCCTCCACTTT.